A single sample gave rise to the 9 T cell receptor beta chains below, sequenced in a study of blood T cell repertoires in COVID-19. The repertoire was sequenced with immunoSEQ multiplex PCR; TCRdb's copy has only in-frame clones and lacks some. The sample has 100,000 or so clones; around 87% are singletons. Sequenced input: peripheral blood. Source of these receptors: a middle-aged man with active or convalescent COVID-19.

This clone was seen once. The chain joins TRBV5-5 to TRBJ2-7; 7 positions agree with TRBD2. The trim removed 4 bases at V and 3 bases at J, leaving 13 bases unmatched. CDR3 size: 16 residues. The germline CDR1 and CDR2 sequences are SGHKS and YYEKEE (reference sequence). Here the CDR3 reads CASSPGEGTLFYEQYF. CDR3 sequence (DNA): TGTGCCAGCAGCCCGGGGGAGGGGACCCTGTTCTACGAGCAGTACTTC.

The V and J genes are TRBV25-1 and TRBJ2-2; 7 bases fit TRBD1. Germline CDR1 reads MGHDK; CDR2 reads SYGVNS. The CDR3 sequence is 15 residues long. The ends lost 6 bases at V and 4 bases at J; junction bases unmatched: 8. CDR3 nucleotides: TGTGCCAGCAGCGATCACAGGGGCGGCACCGGGGAGCTGTTTTTT. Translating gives CASSDHRGGTGELFF.

CDR3 nucleotides: TGTGCCAGCAGTTACTCGCAGGGGATTCAGCCCCAGCATTTT. It translates to CASSYSQGIQPQHF. V is TRBV6-2 or TRBV6-3 and J is TRBJ1-5; perhaps TRBD1 as D (6 bases). The CDR3 sequence is 14 residues long. Germline values: CDR1 MNHEY, CDR2 SVGEGT. V lost 0 bases and J lost 6, with 9 bases in between.

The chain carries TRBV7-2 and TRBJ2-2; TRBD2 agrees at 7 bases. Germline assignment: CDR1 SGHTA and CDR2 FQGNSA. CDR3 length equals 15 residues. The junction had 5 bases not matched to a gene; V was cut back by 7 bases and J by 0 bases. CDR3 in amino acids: CASMTGGTNTGELFF. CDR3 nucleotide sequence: TGTGCCAGCATGACCGGGGGGACGAACACCGGGGAGCTGTTTTTT.

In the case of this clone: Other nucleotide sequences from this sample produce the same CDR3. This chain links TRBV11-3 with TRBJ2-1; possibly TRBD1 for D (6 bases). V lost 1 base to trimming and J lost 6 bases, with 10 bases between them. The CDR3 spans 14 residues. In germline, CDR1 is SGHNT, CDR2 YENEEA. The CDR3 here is CASSLGQQGNEQFF. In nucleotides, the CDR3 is TGTGCCAGCAGCTTAGGACAACAGGGCAATGAGCAGTTCTTC.

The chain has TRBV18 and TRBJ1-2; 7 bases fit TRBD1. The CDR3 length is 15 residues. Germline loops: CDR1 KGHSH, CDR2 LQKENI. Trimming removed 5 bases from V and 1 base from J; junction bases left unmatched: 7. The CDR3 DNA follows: TGTGCCAGCTCAGAAGGACAGGCTAGTAACTATGGCTACACCTTC. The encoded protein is CASSEGQASNYGYTF.

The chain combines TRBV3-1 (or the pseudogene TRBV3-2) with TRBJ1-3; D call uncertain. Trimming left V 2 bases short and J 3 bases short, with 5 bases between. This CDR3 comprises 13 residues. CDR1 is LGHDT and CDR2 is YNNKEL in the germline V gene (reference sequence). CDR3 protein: CASSQSSGNTIYF. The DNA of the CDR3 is TGTGCCAGCAGCCAATCGAGTGGAAACACCATATATTTT.

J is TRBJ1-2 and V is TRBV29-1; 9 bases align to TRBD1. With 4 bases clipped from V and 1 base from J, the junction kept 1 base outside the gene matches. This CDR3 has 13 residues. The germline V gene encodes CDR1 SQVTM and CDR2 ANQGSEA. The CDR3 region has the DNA TGCAGCGTTGGACAGGGGGGTAACTATGGCTACACCTTC. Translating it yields CSVGQGGNYGYTF. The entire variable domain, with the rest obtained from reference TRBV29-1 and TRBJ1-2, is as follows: SAVISQKPSRDICQRGTSLTIQCQVDSQVTMMFWYRQQPGQSLTLIATANQGSEATYESGFVIDKFPISRPNLTFSTLTVSNMSPEDSSIYLCSVGQGGNYGYTFGSGTRLTVV.

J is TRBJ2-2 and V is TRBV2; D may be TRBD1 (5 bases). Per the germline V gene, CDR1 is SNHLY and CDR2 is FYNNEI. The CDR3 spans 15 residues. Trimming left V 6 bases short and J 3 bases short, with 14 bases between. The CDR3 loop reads CASRSQGLDTGELFF. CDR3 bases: TGTGCCAGCAGATCCCAGGGTCTCGACACCGGGGAGCTGTTTTTT.